One and the same sample provided the 7 T cell receptor beta chains below, sequenced in a study of blood T cells in healthy people across ages. Sample-barcoded 5' priming and a J-beta primer mix drove a second PCR of about 6 to 12 cycles. One entry per CDR3 protein results from TCRdb running MiXCR on the 5' RACE reads. The sample contains 1.5 million to 2 million distinct CDR3 sequences, about 30% of which appear only once. The sequencing input was blood. Source of these receptors: a young woman in good health.

A note on this clonotype: A much larger clone differs by one base, so this may be a read error. In DNA, the CDR3 is TGTGCCAGCAGCTTAGGGGCAGCCAATGTGCAGTTCTTC. Translation: CASSLGAANVQFF. The V and J genes are TRBV7-8 and TRBJ2-1; no definite D call. The CDR3 spans 13 residues. Germline lookup yields CDR1 SGHVS and CDR2 FQNEAQ.

CDR3 sequence: CASSQGDRTYNEQFF. Written as DNA, the CDR3 is TGCGCCAGCAGCCAGGGAGACAGGACCTACAATGAGCAGTTCTTC. The chain links TRBV4-1 to TRBJ2-1; D perhaps matches TRBD1 (6 bases). Germline CDR1 and CDR2: MGHRA and YSYEKL. The CDR3 consists of 15 residues. V was trimmed by 3 bases and J by 2 bases, leaving 11 bases between them.

The chain recombines TRBV28 with TRBJ2-7; D is perhaps TRBD2 (6 bases). The germline V and J ends were trimmed by 1 base and 5 bases, with 18 bases remaining between them. In germline, CDR1 is MDHEN, CDR2 SYDVKM. The CDR3 totals 16 residues. The CDR3, as DNA: TGTGCCAGCAGTTTATTAGGGTCGGAGGGGATCCACGAGCAGTACTTC. Translated: CASSLLGSEGIHEQYF. Using reference TRBV28 and TRBJ2-7 for the parts outside the CDR3, the full variable domain is DVKVTQSSRYLVKRTGEKVFLECVQDMDHENMFWYRQDPGLGLRLIYFSYDVKMKEKGDIPEGYSVSREKKERFSLILESASTNQTSMYLCASSLLGSEGIHEQYFGPGTRLTVT.

In its sample, this clonotype was seen many times. The CDR3 is CASAKGSAGEETQYF. For the CDR3, the DNA is TGCGCCAGCGCGAAGGGCTCAGCGGGGGAAGAGACCCAGTACTTC. The V gene is TRBV10-2, the J gene TRBJ2-5; 8 nucleotides match TRBD2. CDR1 is WSHSY and CDR2 is SAAADI in the germline V gene. The CDR3 runs to 15 residues. V shed 8 bases, J shed 3 bases, and the junction held 11 bases outside the gene matches.

In its sample, this clonotype was seen a few times. The gene calls are TRBV20-1 and TRBJ2-3; D is possibly TRBD2 (6 bases). Per germline, CDR1 DFQATT and CDR2 SNEGSKA (reference sequence). Trimming left V 4 bases short and J 1 base short, with 12 bases between. The CDR3 is 14 residues long. The CDR3 DNA reads as TGCAGTGCTACAGCGGGCTTTGGCACAGATACGCAGTATTTT. Amino acid sequence: CSATAGFGTDTQYF.

This clonotype was picked up many times. The chain has TRBV29-1 and TRBJ2-3; the match to TRBD2 covers 8 bases. The CDR3 runs to 14 residues. Germline values: CDR1 SQVTM, CDR2 ANQGSEA. Trimming took 7 bases from V and 6 from J; bases not matched to a gene: 12. CDR3 region: CSALPGLGSDTQYF. The CDR3 nucleotides read TGCAGCGCTCTCCCGGGACTAGGATCGGATACGCAGTATTTT.

The sample holds a few counts of this clonotype. The chain couples TRBV24-1 to TRBJ2-1; 7 bases are a match to TRBD2. The CDR3 is 17 amino acids. Germline CDR1 and CDR2: KGHDR and SFDVKD. J lost 9 bases, V lost 4 bases, and 17 bases had no gene match. The CDR3 loop reads CATSDEKRGPSQREQFF. DNA of the CDR3: TGTGCCACCAGTGACGAAAAGCGGGGTCCGTCTCAGCGTGAGCAGTTCTTC.